The clone carrying this TCR beta chain was observed a handful of times. Its antigen is unidentified. This record belongs to a study of beta chain features in type 1 diabetes. Overall study results and limits: Patients with Type 1 diabetes showed moderately but significantly shorter TCRB CDR3s in all four CD4+ subsets.

The isolated RNA, all of it, was reverse transcribed, so expressed TCRB transcripts were what got sequenced. Here immunoSEQ multiplex PCR was the method, and the copy in TCRdb shows in-frame clones only, minus some. The sample includes hundreds of thousands of clones, around 15% of them seen just once. With 4 bases removed from V and 1 base from J, the gap between germline ends came to 8 bases. The CDR3 has 13 amino acids. Germline CDR1 is SQVTM and CDR2 is ANQGSEA. The chain employs TRBV29-1 and TRBJ1-5, with TRBD1 as a possible D gene (5 bases). Sample: naive CD4+ T cells from blood. The receptor comes from a man aged 18 to 29 with type 1 diabetes. CDR3 amino acids: CSVVAGSNQPQHF. CDR3 DNA: TGCAGCGTTGTTGCAGGGAGCAATCAGCCCCAGCATTTT.